The sequence of this TCR beta chain was determined in a study of chemoradiotherapy in HPV16-positive cancers. The overall study: A couple of HPV16-positive patients' cells yielded candidate HPV-specific clones and common motifs.

Study-level results: Better recurrence-free survival went with HPV-responsive T-cell expansion in HPV16-positive patients. During treatment, candidate HPV-specific clones and E7-related motifs expanded in tumor.

The CDR3 loop spans 15 amino acids. The germline gives CDR1 GTSNPN, CDR2 SVGIG (reference sequence). Trimming cost V 5 bases and J 5 bases; bases outside gene matches: 9. A note on this clone: The antigen is not known.

Repertoires were sampled repeatedly during chemoradiotherapy. Repertoires were generated with immunoSEQ multiplex PCR, while TCRdb's copy carries only in-frame clones and drops some. The sample records roughly 23,000 clones, 80% to 90% being singletons. The receptor's source is a human donor with HPV-associated anogenital cancer. This chain links TRBV30 with TRBJ2-3; 11 bases map to TRBD2. The material was blood, obtained from a patient who underwent chemoradiotherapy. In DNA form, the CDR3 reads TGTGCCTGGGGAACTAGCGGGGGCCGTGAAGATACGCAGTATTTT. Encoded protein: CAWGTSGGREDTQYF.